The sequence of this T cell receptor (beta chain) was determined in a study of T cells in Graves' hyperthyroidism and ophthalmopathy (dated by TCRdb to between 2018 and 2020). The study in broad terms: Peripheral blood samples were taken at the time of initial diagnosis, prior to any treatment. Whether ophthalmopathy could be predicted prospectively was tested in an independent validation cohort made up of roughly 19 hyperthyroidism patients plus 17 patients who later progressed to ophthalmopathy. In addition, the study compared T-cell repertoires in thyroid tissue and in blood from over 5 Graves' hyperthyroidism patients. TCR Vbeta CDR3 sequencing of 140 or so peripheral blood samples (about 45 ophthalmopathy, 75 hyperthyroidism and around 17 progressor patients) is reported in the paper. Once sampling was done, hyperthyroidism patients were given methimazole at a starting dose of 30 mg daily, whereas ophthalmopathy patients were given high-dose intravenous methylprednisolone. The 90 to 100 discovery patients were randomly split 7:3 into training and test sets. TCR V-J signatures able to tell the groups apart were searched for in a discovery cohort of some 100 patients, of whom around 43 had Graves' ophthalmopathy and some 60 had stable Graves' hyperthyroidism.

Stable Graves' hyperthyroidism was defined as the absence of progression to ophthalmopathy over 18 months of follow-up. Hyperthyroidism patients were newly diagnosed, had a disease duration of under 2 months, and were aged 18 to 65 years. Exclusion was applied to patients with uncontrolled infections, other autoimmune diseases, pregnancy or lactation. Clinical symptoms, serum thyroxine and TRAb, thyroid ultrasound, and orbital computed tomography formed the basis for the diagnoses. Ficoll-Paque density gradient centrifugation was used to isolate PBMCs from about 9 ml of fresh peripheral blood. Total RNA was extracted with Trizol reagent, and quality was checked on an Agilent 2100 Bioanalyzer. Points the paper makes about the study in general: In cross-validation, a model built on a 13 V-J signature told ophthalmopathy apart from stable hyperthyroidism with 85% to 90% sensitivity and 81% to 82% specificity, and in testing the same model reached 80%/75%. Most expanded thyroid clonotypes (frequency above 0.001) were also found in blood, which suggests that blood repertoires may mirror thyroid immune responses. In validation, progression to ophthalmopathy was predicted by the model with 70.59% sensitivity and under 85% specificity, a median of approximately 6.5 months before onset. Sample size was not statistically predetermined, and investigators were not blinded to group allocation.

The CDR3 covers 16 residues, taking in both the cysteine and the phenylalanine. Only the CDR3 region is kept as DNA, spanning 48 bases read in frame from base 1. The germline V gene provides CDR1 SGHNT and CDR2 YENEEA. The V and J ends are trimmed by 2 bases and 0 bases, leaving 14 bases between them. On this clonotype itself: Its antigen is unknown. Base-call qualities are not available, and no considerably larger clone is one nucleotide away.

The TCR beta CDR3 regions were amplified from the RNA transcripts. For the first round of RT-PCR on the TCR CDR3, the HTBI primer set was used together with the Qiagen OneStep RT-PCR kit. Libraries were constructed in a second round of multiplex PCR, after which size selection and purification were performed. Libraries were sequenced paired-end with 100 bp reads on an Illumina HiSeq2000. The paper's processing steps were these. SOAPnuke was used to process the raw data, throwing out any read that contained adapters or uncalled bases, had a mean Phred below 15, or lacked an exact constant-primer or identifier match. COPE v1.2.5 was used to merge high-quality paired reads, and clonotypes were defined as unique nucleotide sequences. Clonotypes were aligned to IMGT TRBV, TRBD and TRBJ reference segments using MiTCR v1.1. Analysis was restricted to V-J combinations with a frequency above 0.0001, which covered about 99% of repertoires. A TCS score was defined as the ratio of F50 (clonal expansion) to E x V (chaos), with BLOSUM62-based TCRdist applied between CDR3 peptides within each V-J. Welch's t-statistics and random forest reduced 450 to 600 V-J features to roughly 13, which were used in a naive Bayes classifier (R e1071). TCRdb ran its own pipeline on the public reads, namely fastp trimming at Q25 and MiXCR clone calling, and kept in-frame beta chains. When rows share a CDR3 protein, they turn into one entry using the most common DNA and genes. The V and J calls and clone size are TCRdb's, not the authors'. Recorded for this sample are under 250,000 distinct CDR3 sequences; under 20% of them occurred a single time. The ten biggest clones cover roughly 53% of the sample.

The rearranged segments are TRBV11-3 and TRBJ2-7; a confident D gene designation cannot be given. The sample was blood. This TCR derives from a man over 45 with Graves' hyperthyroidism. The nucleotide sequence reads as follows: TGTGCCAGCAGCTTATTCGGTCGGTGGAGCTCCTACGAGCAGTACTTC. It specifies CASSLFGRWSSYEQYF.